Following are 28 T cell receptor beta chains from one sample sequenced in a study of regulatory T cells in long-lasting Graves disease. In building TCR beta libraries, iRepertoire HTBI primers were used together with Arm-PCR of CDR3 regions. TCRdb reanalysed the multiplex PCR reads using MiXCR and keeps one entry per CDR3 protein. Of about 430,000 distinct CDR3 sequences listed, around 20% were seen once; the top ten hold 13% to 15%. Time point of the sample: persistent/refractory GD, antithyroid drugs over 5 years with positive TRAb. There was RNA extracted from PBMCs, and the TCR library was made from it. The specimen was peripheral blood mononuclear cells (PBMCs), collected when the disease was refractory, from a patient treated with antithyroid drugs. The receptors derive from a female donor with Graves disease.

V usage is TRBV6-2 or TRBV6-3 and J usage is TRBJ2-2, with unresolved D. There are 13 residues in the CDR3. With 2 bases removed from V and 6 bases from J, the gap between germline ends came to 7 bases. The germline gives CDR1 MNHEY, CDR2 SVGEGT. CDR3: CASSYTLSGELFF. The CDR3 DNA reads as TGTGCCAGCAGTTACACCCTGTCCGGGGAGCTGTTTTTT.

Notes on this clonotype: A much larger clone sits a single nucleotide away, making a read error possible. V and J are TRBV28 and TRBJ2-7; TRBD1 aligns across 7 bases. V lost 3 bases to trimming and J lost 1 base; unmatched junction nucleotides: 9. This CDR3 is 16 amino acids long. Per the germline V gene, CDR1 is MDHEN and CDR2 is SYDVKM. CDR3 nucleotides: TGTGCCAGCAGTTTGGTGGGGGCAGGGGGTTCCTACGAGCAGTACTTC. Its protein is CASSLVGAGGSYEQYF.

This clonotype has ten or more counts. V and J are TRBV20-1 and TRBJ1-5; D not certain. The CDR3 is made up of 15 amino acids. Germline V gene lookup returns CDR1 DFQATT and CDR2 SNEGSKA (reference sequence). V lost 6 bases and J 3 bases, leaving 18 bases between the germline ends. CDR3 nucleotides: TGCAGTGCCCGACCCAGACAAGAGATCAATCAGCCCCAGCATTTT. This translates into CSARPRQEINQPQHF.

Concerning this clonotype: This may come from a read error, since a much larger clone is one base off. V is TRBV12-3 or TRBV12-4 and J is TRBJ2-2, with a tentative D call TRBD1 (6 bases). This CDR3 has 17 amino acids. The CDR3 DNA is TGTGCCAGCAATTTACTCCCGGACAGTGCGAACACCGGGGAGCTGTTTTTT. Protein: CASNLLPDSANTGELFF.

Concerning this clonotype itself: A far bigger clonotype differs at one base, so this is likely a read error. The chain joins TRBV12-3 or TRBV12-4 to TRBJ2-5; D is ambiguous. The CDR3 is 16 residues long. The ends were cut back, 6 bases at V and 0 bases at J, with 17 bases in the middle. The CDR3: CASSLVSRPDQETQYF. CDR3 bases: TGTGCCAGCAGCCTCGTCAGCCGGCCAGACCAAGAGACCCAGTACTTC.

The sample holds many counts of this clonotype. This chain uses TRBV7-9 with TRBJ2-5; D is unresolved. CDR1 is SEHNR and CDR2 is FQNEAQ in the germline V gene (reference sequence). The germline V and J ends were trimmed by 2 bases and 5 bases, with 12 bases remaining between them. The CDR3 contains 14 residues. CDR3 amino acids: CASSLRLGVETQYF. CDR3 DNA: TGTGCCAGCAGCTTAAGGTTGGGCGTGGAGACCCAGTACTTC.

This clonotype was detected only a few times. The chain is built from TRBV7-2 and TRBJ2-3; a weak D match, TRBD2 (6 bases). This CDR3 is built from 16 residues. Germline CDR1 reads SGHTA; CDR2 reads FQGNSA. Trimming removed 1 base at V and 0 bases at J, with 11 bases between. In DNA, the CDR3 is TGTGCCAGCAGCTTAGTGGGGGGAGCCAGCACAGATACGCAGTATTTT. It translates to CASSLVGGASTDTQYF.

J is TRBJ1-2 and V is TRBV11-2; D is ambiguous. There are 15 residues in the CDR3. Germline loops: CDR1 SGHAT, CDR2 FQNNGV. With 5 bases removed from V and 3 bases from J, the gap between germline ends came to 16 bases. CDR3 protein: CASSQETGGYYGYTF. In nucleotides, the CDR3 is TGTGCCAGCAGCCAAGAGACGGGCGGGTACTATGGCTACACCTTC.

This clonotype was detected ten times or more. The chain carries TRBV7-9 and TRBJ2-4; no definite D call. The CDR3 sequence is 14 residues long. Per germline, CDR1 SEHNR and CDR2 FQNEAQ (reference sequence). V lost 1 base to trimming and J lost 8 bases, with 12 bases between them. In DNA form, the CDR3 reads TGTGCCAGCAGCTTAGTAGCCCCAAGGGACATTCAGTACTTC. Its translation: CASSLVAPRDIQYF.

Ten or more counts support this clonotype. V gene TRBV2 combines with J gene TRBJ1-1; possible D gene TRBD1, 5 bases. This CDR3 is built from 13 residues. V was clipped by 4 bases and J by 0 bases, with 6 bases between them. CDR1 and CDR2 (germline): SNHLY, FYNNEI. The CDR3 is CASSVQVNTEAFF. DNA of the CDR3: TGTGCCAGCAGTGTACAGGTGAACACTGAAGCTTTCTTT.

This clonotype was observed at least ten times. The genes are TRBV7-8 and TRBJ1-5; D not certain. Germline assignment: CDR1 SGHVS and CDR2 FQNEAQ. The CDR3 contains 16 residues. Trimming stripped 7 bases from V and 9 bases from J, with 25 bases between. The CDR3 region is CASTSGRDWAAGPQHF. CDR3 DNA: TGTGCCAGCACCTCGGGGAGGGATTGGGCCGCCGGGCCCCAGCATTTT.

The chain couples TRBV28 to TRBJ2-7; a weak D match, TRBD1 (7 bases). Trimming took off 6 bases at V and 4 bases at J, with 16 bases between the two ends. CDR3 size: 14 residues. Germline V gene lookup returns CDR1 MDHEN and CDR2 SYDVKM. The CDR3 here is CASSFWRGPYEQYF. The CDR3 coding sequence is TGTGCCAGCAGCTTCTGGAGGGGGCCTTACGAGCAGTACTTC.

The chain is built from TRBV28 and TRBJ1-2, with D uncertain. V was pared by 0 bases and J by 2 bases, with 7 bases between. Per germline, CDR1 MDHEN and CDR2 SYDVKM. The CDR3 loop spans 14 amino acids. The chain's CDR3 is CASSLWQENYGYTF. In DNA, the CDR3 is TGTGCCAGCAGTTTATGGCAGGAAAACTATGGCTACACCTTC.

This clonotype turned up a few times. This chain connects TRBV20-1 to TRBJ2-7, with 11 bases aligning to TRBD2. The germline V gene has CDR1 DFQATT and CDR2 SNEGSKA (reference sequence). V trimming: 8 bases; J trimming: 5 bases; junction bases outside the gene matches: 5. The CDR3 sequence is 12 residues long. The CDR3 region is CSSGTSGNEQYF. In nucleotides, the CDR3 is TGCAGTAGCGGGACTAGCGGCAACGAGCAGTACTTC.

At least ten counts were recorded for this clonotype. V usage is TRBV2 and J usage is TRBJ1-1; TRBD1 agrees at 8 bases. The trim removed 9 bases at V and 0 bases at J, leaving 3 bases unmatched. CDR1 SNHLY and CDR2 FYNNEI come from the germline V gene. The CDR3 length is 13 residues. In DNA form, the CDR3 reads TGTGCCAGTCGGACAGGGCTGAACACTGAAGCTTTCTTT. This encodes CASRTGLNTEAFF.

At least ten counts were recorded for this clonotype. V is TRBV6-1 and J is TRBJ2-5, with D possibly matching TRBD2 (5 bases). This CDR3 is built from 16 residues. From germline, CDR1 is MNHNS and CDR2 SASEGT. Trimming took 3 bases from V and 1 from J, leaving 15 bases between them. The CDR3 is CASSEGAWRSQETQYF. The CDR3 nucleotides read TGTGCCAGCAGTGAGGGTGCCTGGAGGTCCCAAGAGACCCAGTACTTC.

This clonotype was seen at least ten times. The chain couples TRBV28 to TRBJ2-2, with no clear D. This CDR3 is built from 17 residues. Trimming pared 5 bases from V and 1 base from J, leaving 17 bases between. Germline V lookup: CDR1 MDHEN, CDR2 SYDVKM. Written as DNA, the CDR3 is TGTGCCAGCAGTGCGCCCGGCGCAGACCTGAACACCGGGGAGCTGTTTTTT. Residues: CASSAPGADLNTGELFF.

In its sample, this clonotype was seen many times. The V call is TRBV28, the J call TRBJ2-5; either TRBD1 or TRBD2 may fit D (6 bases each). Trimming took off 2 bases at V and 1 base at J, with 20 bases between the two ends. Germline loops: CDR1 MDHEN, CDR2 SYDVKM. The CDR3 consists of 18 residues. In DNA, the CDR3 is TGTGCCAGCAGTTTAAGGACGGGGTTAGGAGGGGGCCAAGAGACCCAGTACTTC. It translates to CASSLRTGLGGGQETQYF.

A word on this clonotype: Sequence at one end of the junction differs from germline and may be a read error. The chain employs TRBV25-1 and TRBJ1-4; D is perhaps TRBD1 (6 bases). The CDR3 is 17 amino acids. Germline lookup yields CDR1 MGHDK and CDR2 SYGVNS. The CDR3 loop is CASSESQGQTTNEKLVF. The CDR3 nucleotides are TGTGCCAGCAGTGAATCCCAGGGGCAGACAACTAATGAAAAACTGGTTTTT.

V is TRBV20-1 and J is TRBJ2-7, with 7 bases identical to TRBD1. The CDR3 totals 16 residues. The V gene's germline CDR1 is DFQATT and CDR2 SNEGSKA (reference sequence). Losses at the gene ends were 0 bases for V and 2 bases for J; bases not matched to a gene: 10. CDR3 coding DNA: TGCAGTGCTAGAGATGGTGGCAGGGGGTCGGCCTACGAGCAGTACTTC. It encodes CSARDGGRGSAYEQYF.

Comments on this clonotype: One base away lies a much larger clone, so this may be a sequencing read error. The conserved phenylalanine or tryptophan normally closing the CDR3 is absent here, so this likely arose from a read error. V is TRBV6-1 and J is TRBJ1-5, with 9 positions matching TRBD1. Per germline, CDR1 MNHNS and CDR2 SASEGT. V was clipped by 5 bases and J by 3 bases; unmatched bases: 14. The CDR3 has 18 residues. CDR3 residues: CASSPPGQGFRPNQPQHL. In nucleotides, the CDR3 is TGTGCCAGCAGTCCCCCGGGACAGGGTTTTCGTCCCAATCAGCCCCAGCATTTG.

This chain uses TRBV10-2 with TRBJ2-6, with D possibly being TRBD2 (6 bases). The CDR3 runs 17 residues. The germline CDR1 and CDR2 sequences are WSHSY and SAAADI. V was clipped by 2 bases and J by 2 bases, with 13 bases between them. Here the CDR3 reads CASSEGIRRAGANVLTF. The DNA of the CDR3 is TGCGCCAGCAGTGAGGGAATTCGGAGGGCTGGGGCCAACGTCCTGACTTTC.

A few counts support this clonotype. The chain is built from TRBV15 and TRBJ1-3; D may be TRBD1 (6 bases). Between the trimmed V and J ends, which lost 0 bases and 2 bases, there was a span of 11 bases. CDR1 and CDR2 (germline): LNHNV, YYDKDF (reference sequence). The CDR3 runs to 16 residues. CDR3 sequence: CATSRDYRVTGNTIYF. In DNA, the CDR3 is TGTGCCACCAGCAGAGATTACAGGGTTACTGGAAACACCATATATTTT.

There are many counts of this clonotype. The J gene is TRBJ1-6, the V gene TRBV2; D gene uncertain. This CDR3 region has 13 residues. In germline, CDR1 is SNHLY, CDR2 FYNNEI. With 4 bases removed from V and 10 bases from J, the gap between germline ends came to 11 bases. The chain's CDR3 is CASSGFSESPLHF. The DNA for the CDR3 is TGTGCCAGCAGTGGATTTTCAGAGTCACCCCTCCACTTT.

This clonotype came up many times. The chain joins TRBV12-3 or TRBV12-4 to TRBJ2-1, with 9 bases aligning to TRBD2. This CDR3 is built from 14 residues. After removal of 2 bases from V and 5 bases from J, the junction contained 1 base not matched to a gene. As DNA, the CDR3 is TGTGCCAGCAGTTTATTAGCGGGAGACAATGAGCAGTTCTTC. As protein: CASSLLAGDNEQFF.

This clonotype showed up many times. The chain carries TRBV11-1 and TRBJ2-7; unclear D gene. CDR3 size: 11 residues. Germline lookup yields CDR1 SGHAT and CDR2 FQDESV (reference sequence). V was shortened by 9 bases and J by 0 bases, with 6 bases between the two germline ends. The CDR3 DNA sequence: TGTGCCAGGGCCCTCTCCTACGAGCAGTACTTC. Protein: CARALSYEQYF.

J is TRBJ2-5 and V is TRBV29-1, with TRBD2 as a possible D gene (7 bases). V lost 2 bases and J 5 bases, leaving 24 bases between the germline ends. Germline V gene sequence: CDR1 SQVTM, CDR2 ANQGSEA. The CDR3 covers 17 residues. DNA for the CDR3: TGCAGCGTTGAACCACTAACCGGGGGCGGGAGAGGGGAGACCCAGTACTTC. This encodes CSVEPLTGGGRGETQYF.

The chain is built from TRBV10-2 and TRBJ1-5, with a weak D call TRBD1 (5 bases). Germline V gives CDR1 WSHSY, CDR2 SAAADI. The CDR3 has 13 amino acids. Between the trimmed V and J ends, which lost 4 bases and 3 bases, there was a span of 7 bases. The CDR3 is CASSVRDNQPQHF. The CDR3 nucleotides read TGCGCCAGCAGTGTCAGGGACAATCAGCCCCAGCATTTT.